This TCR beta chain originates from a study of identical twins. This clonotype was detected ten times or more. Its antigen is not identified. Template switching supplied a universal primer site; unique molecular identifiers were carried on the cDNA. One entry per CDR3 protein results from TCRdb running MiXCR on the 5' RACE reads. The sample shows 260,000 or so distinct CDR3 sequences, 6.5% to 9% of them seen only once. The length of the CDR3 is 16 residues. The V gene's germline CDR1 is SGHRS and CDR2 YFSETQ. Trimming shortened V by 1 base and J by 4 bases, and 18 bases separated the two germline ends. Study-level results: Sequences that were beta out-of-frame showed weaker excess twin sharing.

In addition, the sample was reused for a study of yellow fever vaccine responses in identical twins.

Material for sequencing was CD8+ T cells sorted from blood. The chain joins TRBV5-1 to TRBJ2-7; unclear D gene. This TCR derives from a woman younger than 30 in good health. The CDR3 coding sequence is TGCGCCAGCAGCTTGCACGGAGCCAGCCAATATTACGAGCAGTACTTC. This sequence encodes CASSLHGASQYYEQYF.